This entry is about one T cell receptor beta chain. The sample comes from a study of blood T cell repertoires in COVID-19. At the level of the study: Some COVID-19 samples were acute and others convalescent; all came from the United States, Italy and Spain. PBMCs, B-cell-depleted T cells, or T cells were the source of the cDNA or gDNA that made up the material.

After removal of 4 bases from V and 4 bases from J, the junction contained 14 bases not matched to a gene. The CDR3 length is 18 residues. CDR1 and CDR2 (germline): KGHSH, LQKENI. As handled by the study authors: Reference gene primer amplification yielded estimated nucleated cell counts. TCRdb's table, derived via immunoSEQ multiplex PCR, lists solely in-frame clones and lacks some. That table furnishes V, J and clone size, whereas the DNA furnished D and trimming. The table has 65,000 to 100,000 clones, 89% seen once. Sequencing was carried out using peripheral blood. The chain couples TRBV18 to TRBJ2-2, with 8 bases fitting TRBD1. The clonotype was recovered from a man aged 45-60 years with acute or convalescent COVID-19. In nucleotides, the CDR3 is TGTGCCAGCTCACAAAACCCCCCCCAGGGGGCTCGCACCGGGGAGCTGTTTTTT. This sequence encodes CASSQNPPQGARTGELFF.